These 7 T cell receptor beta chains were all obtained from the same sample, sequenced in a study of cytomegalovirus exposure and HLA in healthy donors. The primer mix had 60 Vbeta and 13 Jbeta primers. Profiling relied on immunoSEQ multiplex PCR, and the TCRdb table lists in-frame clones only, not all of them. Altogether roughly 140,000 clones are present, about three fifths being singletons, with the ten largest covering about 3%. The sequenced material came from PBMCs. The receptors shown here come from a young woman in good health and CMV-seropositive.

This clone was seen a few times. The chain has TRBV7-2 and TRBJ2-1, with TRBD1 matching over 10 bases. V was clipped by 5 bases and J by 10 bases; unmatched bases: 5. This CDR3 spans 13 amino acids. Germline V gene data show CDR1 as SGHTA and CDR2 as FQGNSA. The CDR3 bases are TGTGCCAGCAGCCGACAGGGGGCGCGCGAGCAGTTCTTC. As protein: CASSRQGAREQFF.

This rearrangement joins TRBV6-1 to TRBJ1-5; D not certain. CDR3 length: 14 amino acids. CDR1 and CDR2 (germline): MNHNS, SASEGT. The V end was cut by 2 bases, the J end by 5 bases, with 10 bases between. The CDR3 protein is CASSESGLDQPQHF. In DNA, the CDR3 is TGTGCCAGCAGTGAATCAGGACTAGATCAGCCCCAGCATTTT.

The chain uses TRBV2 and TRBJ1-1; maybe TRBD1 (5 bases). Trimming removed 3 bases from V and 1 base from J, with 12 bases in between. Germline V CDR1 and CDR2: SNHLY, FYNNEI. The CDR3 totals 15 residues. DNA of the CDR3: TGTGCCAGCAGTGATCCCGGGGGGAGGAACACTGAAGCTTTCTTT. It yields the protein CASSDPGGRNTEAFF.

CDR3 in DNA: TGTGCCTGGAGTCCCACGGGGGAGACCCAGTACTTC. This sequence encodes CAWSPTGETQYF. The genes are TRBV30 and TRBJ2-5; tentatively, D is TRBD2 (5 bases). The V gene lost 2 bases and the J gene lost 5 bases, with 9 bases spanning the gap. The CDR3 spans 12 residues. Germline assignment: CDR1 GTSNPN and CDR2 SVGIG (reference sequence).

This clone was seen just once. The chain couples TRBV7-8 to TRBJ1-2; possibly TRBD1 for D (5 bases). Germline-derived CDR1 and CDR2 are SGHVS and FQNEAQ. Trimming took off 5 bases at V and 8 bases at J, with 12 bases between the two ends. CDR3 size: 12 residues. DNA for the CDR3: TGTGCCAGCAGCGGAGGGGCGCGGGGCTACACCTTC. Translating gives CASSGGARGYTF.

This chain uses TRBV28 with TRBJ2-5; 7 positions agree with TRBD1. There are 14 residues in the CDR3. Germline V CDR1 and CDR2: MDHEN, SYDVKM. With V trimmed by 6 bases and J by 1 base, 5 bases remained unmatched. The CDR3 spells CASRETGSQETQYF. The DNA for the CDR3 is TGTGCCAGCAGGGAGACAGGGAGCCAAGAGACCCAGTACTTC.

The CDR3 coding sequence is TGTGCCAGCAGCCAGATAGTTAACACCGGGGAGCTGTTTTTT. This gives the protein CASSQIVNTGELFF. The chain is built from TRBV14 and TRBJ2-2; no firm D call. V was trimmed by 3 bases and J by 2 bases, leaving 7 bases between them. The CDR3 is 14 amino acids. In germline, CDR1 is SGHDN, CDR2 FVKESK.